This T cell receptor beta chain was profiled in a study of OX40 agonist ivuxolimab in advanced cancers. Study context: Patients received ivuxolimab, an agonistic anti-OX40 (CD134) antibody.

Note on this clone: Its antigen remains unidentified.

Whole-study findings and limits: The work left the antigen specificity of expanded peripheral T cells undetermined. Both blood CD4+ and CD8+ T cells showed clonal growth by week 6 at 0.1 to 3.0 mg/kg.

Trimming took off 2 bases at V and 0 bases at J, with 11 bases between the two ends. In germline, CDR1 is LGHNT, CDR2 FRNRAP. CDR3 length: 15 amino acids. Generated by immunoSEQ multiplex PCR, the TCRdb table keeps only in-frame clones and is missing some. The sample lists 100,000 to 130,000 clones; more than 85% were seen once. The TCR was taken from an adult with an advanced solid tumor such as melanoma, head and neck, liver or kidney cancer. The material was CD4+ or CD8+ T cells sorted from blood, obtained in a trial of the OX40 agonist ivuxolimab. The chain recombines TRBV12-5 with TRBJ2-7; D gene ambiguous. CDR3 bases: TGTGCTAGTGGTTTGCCTAGAGCGACCTCCTACGAGCAGTACTTC. It codes for CASGLPRATSYEQYF.